A single sample gave rise to the 2 T cell receptor beta chains below, sequenced in a study of T cell repertoires in cytomegalovirus infection (dated by TCRdb to between 2017 and 2020). Sequencer: Illumina HiSeq 1500. TCRdb reprocessed the public reads (quality trimming at Q25 with fastp, clone calling with MiXCR) and kept in-frame beta chains. Identical CDR3 protein sequences are pooled into one entry, listed with their most common genes and DNA. For this sample the table gives some 920,000 distinct CDR3 sequences, of which roughly 30% were detected only once. The leading ten clones occupy under 15% of the sample. These receptors have no identified antigens. Per the publication, the treatment or condition label means: in vitro stimulation with specific CMV peptide epitopes to enrich CMV-specific T cells. The starting material was cultured CD8+ T cells from PBMCs, obtained from culture after CMV antigen stimulation. The source is a human donor in good health (CMV status not recorded). Some clones in this sample may be carry-over from other donors' samples.

The V call is TRBV15, the J call TRBJ2-3; TRBD2 aligns across 8 bases. CDR1 and CDR2 (germline): LNHNV, YYDKDF (reference sequence). V lost 1 base to trimming and J lost 3 bases; unmatched junction nucleotides: 9. CDR3 length: 17 amino acids. The CDR3: CATSRAGGLASTDTQYF. DNA for the CDR3: TGTGCCACCAGCAGAGCGGGGGGGCTAGCCTCAACAGATACGCAGTATTTT.

V usage is TRBV12-3 or TRBV12-4 and J usage is TRBJ1-1; no firm D call. V was trimmed by 7 bases and J by 2 bases, leaving 8 bases between them. CDR3 size: 12 residues. The CDR3 region has the DNA TGTGCCAGCACCTTATTTAACACTGAAGCTTTCTTT. It translates to CASTLFNTEAFF.